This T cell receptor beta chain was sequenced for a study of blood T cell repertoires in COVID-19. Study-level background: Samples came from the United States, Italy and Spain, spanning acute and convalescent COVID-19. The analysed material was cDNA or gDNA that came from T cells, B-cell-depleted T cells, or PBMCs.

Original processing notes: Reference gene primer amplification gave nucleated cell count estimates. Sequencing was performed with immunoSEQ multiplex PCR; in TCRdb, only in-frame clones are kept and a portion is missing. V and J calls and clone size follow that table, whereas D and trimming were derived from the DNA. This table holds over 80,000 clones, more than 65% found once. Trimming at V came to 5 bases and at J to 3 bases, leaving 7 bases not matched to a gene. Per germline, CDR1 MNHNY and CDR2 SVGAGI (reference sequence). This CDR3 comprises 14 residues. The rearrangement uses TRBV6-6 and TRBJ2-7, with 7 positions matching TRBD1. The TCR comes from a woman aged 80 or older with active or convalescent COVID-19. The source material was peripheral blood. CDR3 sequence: CASSRQGINYEQYF. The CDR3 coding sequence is TGTGCCAGCAGTCGACAGGGAATAAACTACGAGCAGTACTTC.